This T cell receptor (beta chain) was sequenced in a study of T-cell reconstitution after alpha-beta-depleted transplantation in children. Points from the study as a whole: Reported findings indicate that, about two months after transplant, alpha-beta T cells came from several hundred expanded clones, which were derived from non-depleted graft cells. Most T-cell counts and diversity one year after the transplant came from T cells that were newly produced. Several patients had high TCRbeta diversity at day 60; it came from surviving recipient T cells and thymic progenitors.

Molecular barcoding with unique molecular identifiers was used for the TCRbeta library. TCRdb recomputed calls from the PCR reads with MiXCR, one row per CDR3 protein. This sample has 90,000 to 120,000 distinct CDR3 sequences, with approximately 6.9% found just once. This clonotype was seen only a few times. Its antigen remains unknown. The sample here was PBMCs, mostly from graft donor cells, taken 360 days after TCRalphabeta/CD19-depleted stem cell transplant. The receptor's source is a male patient aged 2 to 9 who had a stem cell transplant for acute lymphoblastic leukemia, so the T cells may come from the graft donor.

CDR3 region: CASSLQVRGTQYF. CDR3 nucleotide sequence: TGTGCCAGCAGCTTGCAGGTTCGGGGTACGCAGTATTTT. The chain links TRBV7-3 to TRBJ2-3; D is perhaps TRBD2 (5 bases). This CDR3 contains 13 residues. V was clipped by 3 bases and J by 8 bases, with 12 bases between them. Germline assignment: CDR1 SGHTA and CDR2 FQGTGA.